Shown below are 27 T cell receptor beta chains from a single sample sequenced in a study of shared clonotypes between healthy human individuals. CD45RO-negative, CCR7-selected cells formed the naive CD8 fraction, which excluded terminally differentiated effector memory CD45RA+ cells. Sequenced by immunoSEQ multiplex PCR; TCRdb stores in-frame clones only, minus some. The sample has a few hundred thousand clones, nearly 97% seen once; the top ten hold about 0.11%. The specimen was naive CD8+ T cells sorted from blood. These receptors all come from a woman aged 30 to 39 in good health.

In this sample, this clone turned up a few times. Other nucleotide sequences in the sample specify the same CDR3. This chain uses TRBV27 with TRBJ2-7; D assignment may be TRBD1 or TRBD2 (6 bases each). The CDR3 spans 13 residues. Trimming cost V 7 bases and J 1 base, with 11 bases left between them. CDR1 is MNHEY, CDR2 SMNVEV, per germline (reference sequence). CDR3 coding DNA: TGTGCCAGCAAGGGGGGTACTTCCTACGAGCAGTACTTC. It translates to CASKGGTSYEQYF.

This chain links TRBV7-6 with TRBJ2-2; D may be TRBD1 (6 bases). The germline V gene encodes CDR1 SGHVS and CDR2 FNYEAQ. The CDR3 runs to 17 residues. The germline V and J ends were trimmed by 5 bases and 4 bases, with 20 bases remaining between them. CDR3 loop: CASSPLVLGAGTGELFF. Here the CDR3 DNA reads TGTGCCAGCAGCCCACTGGTACTGGGGGCGGGCACCGGGGAGCTGTTTTTT.

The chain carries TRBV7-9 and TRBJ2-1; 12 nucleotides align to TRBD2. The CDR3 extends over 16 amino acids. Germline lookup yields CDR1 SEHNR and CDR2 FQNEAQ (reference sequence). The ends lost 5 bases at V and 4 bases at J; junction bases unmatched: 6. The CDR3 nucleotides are TGTGCCAGCAGCCCTCGACTAGCGGGGGAATACAATGAGCAGTTCTTC. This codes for CASSPRLAGEYNEQFF.

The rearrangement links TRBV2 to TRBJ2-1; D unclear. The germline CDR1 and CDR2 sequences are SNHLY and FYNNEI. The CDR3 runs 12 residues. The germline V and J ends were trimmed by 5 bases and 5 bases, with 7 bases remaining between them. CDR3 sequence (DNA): TGTGCCAGCAGTTACGGTCACAATGAGCAGTTCTTC. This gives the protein CASSYGHNEQFF.

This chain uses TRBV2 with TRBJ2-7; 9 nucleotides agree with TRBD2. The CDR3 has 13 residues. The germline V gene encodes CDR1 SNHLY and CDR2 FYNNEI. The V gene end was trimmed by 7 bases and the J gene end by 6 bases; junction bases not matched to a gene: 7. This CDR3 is CASNVAGEVEQYF. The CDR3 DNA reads TGTGCCAGCAACGTAGCGGGAGAAGTCGAGCAGTACTTC.

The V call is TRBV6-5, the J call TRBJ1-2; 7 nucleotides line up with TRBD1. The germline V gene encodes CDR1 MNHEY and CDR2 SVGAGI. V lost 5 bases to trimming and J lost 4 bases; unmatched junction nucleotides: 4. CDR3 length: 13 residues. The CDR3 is CASSTGVLYGYTF. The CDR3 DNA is TGTGCCAGCAGTACAGGGGTCCTCTATGGCTACACCTTC.

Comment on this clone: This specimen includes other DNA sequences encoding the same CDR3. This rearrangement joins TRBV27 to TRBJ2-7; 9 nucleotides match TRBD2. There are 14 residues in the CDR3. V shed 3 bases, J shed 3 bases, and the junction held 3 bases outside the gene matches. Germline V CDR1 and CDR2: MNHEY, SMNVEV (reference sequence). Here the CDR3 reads CASSFSGSSYEQYF. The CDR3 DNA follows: TGTGCCAGCAGTTTTAGCGGGAGCAGCTACGAGCAGTACTTC.

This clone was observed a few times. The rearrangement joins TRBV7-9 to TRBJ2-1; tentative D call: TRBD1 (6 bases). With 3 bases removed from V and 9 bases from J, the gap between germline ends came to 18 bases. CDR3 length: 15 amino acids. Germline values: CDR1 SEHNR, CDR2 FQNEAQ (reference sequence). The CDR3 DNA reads TGTGCCAGCAGCTTCGCACAGGGCCAAGTCATTGAGCAGTTCTTC. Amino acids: CASSFAQGQVIEQFF.

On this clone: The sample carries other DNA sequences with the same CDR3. Here the CDR3 DNA reads TGTGCCAGCAGCAGACTTGACAATGAGCAGTTCTTC. This translates into CASSRLDNEQFF. The V call is TRBV11-2, the J call TRBJ2-1; unclear D gene. Trimming took off 5 bases at V and 5 bases at J, with 7 bases between the two ends. CDR3 length equals 12 residues. The germline V gene encodes CDR1 SGHAT and CDR2 FQNNGV.

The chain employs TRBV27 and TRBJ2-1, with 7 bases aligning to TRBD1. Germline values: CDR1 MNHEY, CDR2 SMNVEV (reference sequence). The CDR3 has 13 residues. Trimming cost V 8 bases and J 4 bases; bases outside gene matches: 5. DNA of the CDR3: TGTGCCAGCGGAAAGGGACAGTACAATGAGCAGTTCTTC. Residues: CASGKGQYNEQFF.

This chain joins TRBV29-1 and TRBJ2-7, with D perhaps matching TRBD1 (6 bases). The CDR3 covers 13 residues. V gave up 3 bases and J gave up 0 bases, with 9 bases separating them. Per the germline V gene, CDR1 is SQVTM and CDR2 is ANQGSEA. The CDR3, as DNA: TGCAGCGTTGAGGGGGACACCTCCTACGAGCAGTACTTC. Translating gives CSVEGDTSYEQYF.

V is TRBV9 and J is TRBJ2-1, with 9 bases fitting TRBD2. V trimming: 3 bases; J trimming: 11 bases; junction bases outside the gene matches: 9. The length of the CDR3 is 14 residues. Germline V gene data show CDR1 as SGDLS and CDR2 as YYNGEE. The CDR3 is CASSAPSTSGKQFF. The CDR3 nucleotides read TGTGCCAGCAGCGCCCCCTCGACTAGCGGAAAGCAGTTCTTC. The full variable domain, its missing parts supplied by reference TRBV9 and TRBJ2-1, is DSGVTQTPKHLITATGQRVTLRCSPRSGDLSVYWYQQSLDQGLQFLIQYYNGEERAKGNILERFSAQQFPDLHSELNLSSLELGDSALYFCASSAPSTSGKQFFGPGTRLTVL.

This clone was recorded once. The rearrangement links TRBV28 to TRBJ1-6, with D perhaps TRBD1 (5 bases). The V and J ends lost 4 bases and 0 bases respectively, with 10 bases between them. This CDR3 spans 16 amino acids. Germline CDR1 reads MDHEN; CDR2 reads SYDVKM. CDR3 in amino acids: CASSWQGSSYNSPLHF. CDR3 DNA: TGTGCCAGCAGTTGGCAGGGTAGCTCCTATAATTCACCCCTCCACTTT.

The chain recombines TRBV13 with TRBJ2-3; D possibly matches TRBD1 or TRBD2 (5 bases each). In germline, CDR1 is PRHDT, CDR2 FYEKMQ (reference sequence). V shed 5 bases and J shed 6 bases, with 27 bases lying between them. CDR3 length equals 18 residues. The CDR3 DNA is TGTGCCAGCAGCGCAGGAGCCGTTTTTTCGGGAAAGGGGGATACGCAGTATTTT. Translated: CASSAGAVFSGKGDTQYF. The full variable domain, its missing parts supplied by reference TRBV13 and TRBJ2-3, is AAGVIQSPRHLIKEKRETATLKCYPIPRHDTVYWYQQGPGQDPQFLISFYEKMQSDKGSIPDRFSAQQFSDYHSELNMSSLELGDSALYFCASSAGAVFSGKGDTQYFGPGTRLTVL.

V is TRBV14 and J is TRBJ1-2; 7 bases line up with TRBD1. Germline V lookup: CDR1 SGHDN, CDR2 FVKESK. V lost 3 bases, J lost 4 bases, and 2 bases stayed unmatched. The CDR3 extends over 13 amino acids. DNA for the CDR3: TGTGCCAGCAGCCAGACAGGGAGCTATGGCTACACCTTC. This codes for CASSQTGSYGYTF.

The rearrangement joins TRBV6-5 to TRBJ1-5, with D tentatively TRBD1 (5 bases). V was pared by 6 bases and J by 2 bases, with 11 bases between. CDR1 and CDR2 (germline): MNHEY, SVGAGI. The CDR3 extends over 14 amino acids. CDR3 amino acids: CASSPGLGNQPQHF. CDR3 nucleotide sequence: TGTGCCAGCAGCCCAGGGTTGGGCAATCAGCCCCAGCATTTT.

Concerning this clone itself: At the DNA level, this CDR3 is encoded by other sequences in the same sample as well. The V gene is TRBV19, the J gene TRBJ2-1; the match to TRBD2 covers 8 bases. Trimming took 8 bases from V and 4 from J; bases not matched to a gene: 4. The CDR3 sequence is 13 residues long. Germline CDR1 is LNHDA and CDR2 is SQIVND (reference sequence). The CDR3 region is CASGLAGYNEQFF. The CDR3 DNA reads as TGTGCCAGTGGTCTAGCGGGTTACAATGAGCAGTTCTTC.

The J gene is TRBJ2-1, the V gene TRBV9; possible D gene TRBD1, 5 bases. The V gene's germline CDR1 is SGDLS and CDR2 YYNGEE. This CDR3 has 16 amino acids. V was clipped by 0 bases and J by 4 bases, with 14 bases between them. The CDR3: CASSVGGGAEYNEQFF. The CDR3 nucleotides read TGTGCCAGCAGCGTAGGGGGCGGCGCAGAGTACAATGAGCAGTTCTTC.

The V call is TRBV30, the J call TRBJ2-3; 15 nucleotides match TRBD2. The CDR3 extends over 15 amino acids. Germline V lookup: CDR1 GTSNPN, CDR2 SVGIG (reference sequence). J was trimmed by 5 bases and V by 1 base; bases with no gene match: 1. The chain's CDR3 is CAWSGTSGGGDTQYF. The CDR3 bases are TGTGCCTGGAGTGGGACTAGCGGGGGGGGAGATACGCAGTATTTT. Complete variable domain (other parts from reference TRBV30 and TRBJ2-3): SQTIHQWPATLVQPVGSPLSLECTVEGTSNPNLYWYRQAAGRGLQLLFYSVGIGQISSEVPQNLSASRPQDRQFILSSKKLLLSDSGFYLCAWSGTSGGGDTQYFGPGTRLTVL.

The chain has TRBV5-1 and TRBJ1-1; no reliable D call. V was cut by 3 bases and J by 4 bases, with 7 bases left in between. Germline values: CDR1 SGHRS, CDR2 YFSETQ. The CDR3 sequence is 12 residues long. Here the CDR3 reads CASSSGTTEAFF. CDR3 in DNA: TGCGCCAGCAGCTCCGGTACCACTGAAGCTTTCTTT. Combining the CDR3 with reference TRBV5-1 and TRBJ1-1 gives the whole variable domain KAGVTQTPRYLIKTRGQQVTLSCSPISGHRSVSWYQQTPGQGLQFLFEYFSETQRNKGNFPGRFSGRQFSNSRSEMNVSTLELGDSALYLCASSSGTTEAFFGQGTRLTVV.

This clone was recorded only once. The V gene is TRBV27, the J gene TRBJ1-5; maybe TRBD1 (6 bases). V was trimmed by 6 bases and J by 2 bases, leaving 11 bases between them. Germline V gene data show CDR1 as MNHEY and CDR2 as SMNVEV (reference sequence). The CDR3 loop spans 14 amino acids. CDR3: CASSRGGGNQPQHF. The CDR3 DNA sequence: TGTGCCAGCAGCAGGGGCGGGGGCAATCAGCCCCAGCATTTT.

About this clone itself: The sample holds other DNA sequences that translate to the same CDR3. Written as DNA, the CDR3 is TGCGCCAGCAGCCCGGGACTAGCGGGTTACAATGAGCAGTTCTTC. As protein: CASSPGLAGYNEQFF. The chain links TRBV5-1 to TRBJ2-1, with 12 bases matching TRBD2. The CDR3 spans 15 residues. V shed 4 bases, J shed 4 bases, and the junction held 3 bases outside the gene matches. Germline lookup yields CDR1 SGHRS and CDR2 YFSETQ.

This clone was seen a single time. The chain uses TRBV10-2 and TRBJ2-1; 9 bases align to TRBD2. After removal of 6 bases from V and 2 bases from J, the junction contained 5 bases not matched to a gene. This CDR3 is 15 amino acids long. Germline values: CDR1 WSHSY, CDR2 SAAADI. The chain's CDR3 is CASRVTSGAYNEQFF. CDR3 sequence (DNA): TGCGCCAGCAGGGTGACTAGCGGCGCCTACAATGAGCAGTTCTTC.

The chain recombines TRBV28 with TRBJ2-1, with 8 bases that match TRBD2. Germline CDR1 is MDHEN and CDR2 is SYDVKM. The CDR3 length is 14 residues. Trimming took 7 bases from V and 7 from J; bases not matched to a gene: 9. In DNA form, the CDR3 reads TGTGCCAGCACCCCCCCCGGGGGGGGAAATGAGCAGTTCTTC. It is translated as CASTPPGGGNEQFF.

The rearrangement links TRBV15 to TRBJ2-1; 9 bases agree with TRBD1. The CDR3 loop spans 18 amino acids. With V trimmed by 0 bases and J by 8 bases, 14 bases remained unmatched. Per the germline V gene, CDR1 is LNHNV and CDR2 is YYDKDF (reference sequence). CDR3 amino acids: CATSRDEDRGSQGDEQFF. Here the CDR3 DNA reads TGTGCCACCAGCAGAGATGAGGACAGGGGCTCTCAGGGGGATGAGCAGTTCTTC.

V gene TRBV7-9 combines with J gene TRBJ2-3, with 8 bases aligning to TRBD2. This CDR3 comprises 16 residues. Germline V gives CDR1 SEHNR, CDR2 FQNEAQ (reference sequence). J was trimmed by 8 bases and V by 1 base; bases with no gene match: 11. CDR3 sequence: CASSLESGSMWSTQYF. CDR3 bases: TGTGCCAGCAGCTTAGAGAGCGGGAGTATGTGGAGTACGCAGTATTTT.

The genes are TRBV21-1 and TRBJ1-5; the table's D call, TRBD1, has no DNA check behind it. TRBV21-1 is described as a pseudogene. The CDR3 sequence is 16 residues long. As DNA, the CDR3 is TGTGCCAGCAGCAAAGGGGGGCAGGGGATCAATCAGCCCCAGCATTTT. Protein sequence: CASSKGGQGINQPQHF.